These T cell receptor beta chains were read from a single sample in a study of CD8 T cells in Susac syndrome. TCRdb recomputed calls from the immunoSEQ multiplex PCR reads with MiXCR, one row per CDR3 protein. Found here are about 210,000 distinct CDR3 sequences, about 95% of them singletons; the top ten hold under 0.2%. The sample was CD4+ T cells from PBMCs. Receptors originate from a human donor with Susac syndrome. Each CDR3 is given with its conserved first and last residue. The D gene is left open where the match is weak. For some rows the clone size is stated as once, few or many, or as a class when expanded; others skip it.

j_call | d_call | v_call | clone_size | cdr3_aa | cdr3_nt
TRBJ2-5 | NA | TRBV20-1 | once | CSARSRRQETQYF | TGCAGTGCTAGATCCAGGCGCCAAGAGACCCAGTACTTC
TRBJ1-1 | NA | TRBV7-3 | NA | CASSLLTGKAFF | TGTGCCAGCAGCTTACTGACGGGAAAAGCTTTCTTT
TRBJ2-5 | NA | TRBV14 | NA | CASSQDETQYF | TGTGCCAGCAGCCAAGATGAGACCCAGTACTTC
TRBJ2-4 | NA | TRBV12-3/TRBV12-4 | NA | CASRPRPPAKNIQYF | TGTGCCAGCAGACCCCGACCCCCGGCCAAAAACATTCAGTACTTC
TRBJ2-1 | TRBD2 | TRBV24-1 | once | CATSSSGGVGNEQFF | TGTGCCACCAGTTCCAGCGGGGGGGTTGGGAATGAGCAGTTCTTC
TRBJ2-3 | TRBD1 | TRBV4-3 | NA | CASSQDTGEDTQYF | TGCGCCAGCAGCCAAGATACAGGGGAAGATACGCAGTATTTT
TRBJ1-5 | NA | TRBV4-1 | NA | CASSQEVGGFGQPQHF | TGCGCCAGCAGCCAAGAGGTCGGGGGGTTTGGACAGCCCCAGCATTTT
TRBJ1-2 | NA | TRBV15 | NA | CATSRLGQIYGYTF | TGTGCCACCAGCAGACTAGGACAGATCTATGGCTACACCTTC
TRBJ2-2 | NA | TRBV6-1 | NA | CASSRPGQTNTGELFF | TGTGCCAGCAGCCGCCCCGGACAGACCAACACCGGGGAGCTGTTTTTT
TRBJ1-2 | NA | TRBV7-9 | NA | CASSLTTEGYTF | TGTGCCAGCAGCTTAACGACAGAAGGCTACACCTTC
TRBJ2-7 | NA | TRBV6-6 | NA | CASSYLESDKGVF | TGTGCCAGCAGTTACCTAGAATCGGACAAGGGGGTCTTC
TRBJ2-1 | NA | TRBV5-4 | NA | CASSTGGTSTYNEQFF | TGTGCCAGCAGCACTGGCGGGACCTCCACCTACAATGAGCAGTTCTTC
TRBJ2-3 | TRBD2 | TRBV5-1 | NA | CASISGGLTDTQYF | TGCGCCAGCATCAGCGGGGGCCTTACAGATACGCAGTATTTT
TRBJ2-7 | TRBD2 | TRBV25-1 | NA | CASSEVRASGGPLYEQYF | TGTGCCAGCAGTGAAGTAAGGGCTAGCGGGGGGCCACTCTACGAGCAGTACTTC
TRBJ2-5 | NA | TRBV7-9 | NA | CASSLWSGGETQYF | TGTGCCAGCAGCTTATGGTCGGGTGGAGAGACCCAGTACTTC
TRBJ2-3 | TRBD1 | TRBV12-3/TRBV12-4 | NA | CASSRQGAGDTQYF | TGTGCCAGCAGCAGACAGGGGGCGGGAGATACGCAGTATTTT
TRBJ1-1 | NA | TRBV2 | NA | CASSDRDRGTEAFF | TGTGCCAGCAGTGATAGGGATAGGGGGACTGAAGCTTTCTTT
TRBJ1-2 | NA | TRBV28 | NA | CASSSHPGTLGGYTF | TGTGCCAGCAGTTCTCATCCGGGGACACTAGGTGGCTACACCTTC
TRBJ1-6 | NA | TRBV4-3 | NA | CASSLDRSSYNSPLHF | TGCGCCAGCAGCCTTGACCGGAGCTCCTATAATTCACCCCTCCACTTT
TRBJ2-1 | NA | TRBV7-6 | NA | CASSRGGSSYNEQFF | TGTGCCAGCAGCCGCGGGGGCAGCTCCTACAATGAGCAGTTCTTC
TRBJ2-7 | NA | TRBV6-2/TRBV6-3 | NA | CASSYNARGGEQYF | TGTGCCAGCAGTTACAATGCGCGGGGAGGCGAGCAGTACTTC
TRBJ2-7 | TRBD2 | TRBV7-9 | NA | CASSLSVPAGEDEQYF | TGTGCCAGCAGCTTATCCGTGCCGGCGGGAGAGGACGAGCAGTACTTC
TRBJ2-4 | TRBD1 | TRBV7-2 | NA | CASSSGTVNIQYF | TGTGCCAGCAGCTCCGGGACAGTAAACATTCAGTACTTC
TRBJ2-2 | NA | TRBV4-3 | NA | CASSPMPFRDTGELFF | TGCGCCAGCAGCCCAATGCCCTTCCGGGACACCGGGGAGCTGTTTTTT
TRBJ2-7 | TRBD2 | TRBV7-8 | NA | CASRPGLAGRHYEQYF | TGTGCCAGCAGACCAGGGCTAGCGGGACGACACTACGAGCAGTACTTC
TRBJ1-5 | NA | TRBV28 | NA | CASSSRQPQHF | TGTGCCAGCAGTTCTCGACAGCCCCAGCATTTT
TRBJ2-5 | TRBD1 | TRBV7-9 | NA | CASSRSGTGLQETQYF | TGTGCCAGCAGCCGCTCCGGGACAGGGCTCCAAGAGACCCAGTACTTC
TRBJ1-6 | TRBD1 | TRBV20-1 | NA | CSATRGRNENSPLHF | TGCAGTGCCACCAGGGGGCGAAATGAGAATTCACCCCTCCACTTT
TRBJ1-2 | TRBD1 | TRBV9 | NA | CASSVDGGQGLEGYTF | TGTGCCAGCAGCGTAGACGGGGGACAGGGGCTAGAGGGCTACACCTTC
TRBJ2-6 | NA | TRBV5-8 | NA | CASSLRTDNTGANVLTF | TGTGCCAGCAGCCTGAGGACAGATAACACTGGGGCCAACGTCCTGACTTTC
TRBJ1-2 | NA | TRBV9 | NA | CASSVSTGYSEGYTF | TGTGCCAGCAGCGTATCGACAGGTTACTCTGAGGGCTACACCTTC
TRBJ2-2 | NA | TRBV4-1 | NA | CASSQGLRGKPSTGELFF | TGCGCCAGCAGCCAAGGACTTCGGGGCAAACCTTCCACCGGGGAGCTGTTTTTT
TRBJ1-3 | NA | TRBV29-1 | NA | CSVGTGSGNTIYF | TGCAGCGTCGGGACGGGCTCTGGAAACACCATATATTTT
TRBJ1-2 | NA | TRBV11-2 | few | CASSRGSRGLSNYGYTF | TGTGCCAGCAGCCGAGGGAGCAGGGGCCTTAGTAACTATGGCTACACCTTC
TRBJ2-1 | NA | TRBV6-2/TRBV6-3 | NA | CASSYRQSYNEQFF | TGTGCCAGCAGTTACAGACAATCATACAATGAGCAGTTCTTC
TRBJ1-6 | NA | TRBV30 | NA | CAWSLSESPLHF | TGTGCCTGGAGTCTCTCGGAGTCACCCCTCCACTTT
TRBJ2-1 | TRBD2 | TRBV2 | NA | CASTPTSGGASLYNEQFF | TGTGCCAGCACCCCGACTAGCGGGGGGGCCTCCCTCTACAATGAGCAGTTCTTC
TRBJ1-6 | TRBD1 | TRBV10-2 | NA | CASRAGTGGGSPLHF | TGCGCCAGCAGGGCCGGGACAGGAGGCGGTTCACCCCTCCACTTT
TRBJ1-1 | NA | TRBV9 | NA | CASSVGPEATEAFF | TGTGCCAGCAGCGTGGGGCCGGAGGCCACCGAAGCTTTCTTT